This T cell receptor (beta chain) stems from a study of long-term antiretroviral therapy in people with HIV. The overall study: The oldest specimens predate the 2015 immediate-ART recommendation by about a decade. Broader study findings: Diversity went up after ART and still fell short of transplant donor controls.

Post-ART PBMC samples numbered at least two per donor, and pre-ART ones at least one. Researchers report immunoSEQ v3.0 was run at survey level. Per-sample targets for sequencing were roughly 35,000-50,000 T-cell genomes. Some clones are missing from TCRdb's copy, which holds only in-frame ones; the method was immunoSEQ multiplex PCR. The sample holds tens of thousands of clones, roughly 80% seen once. Worth noting for this clone: The antigen remains unidentified.

Germline V gene data show CDR1 as LNHDA and CDR2 as SQIVND (reference sequence). The V segment lost 6 bases and the J segment 2 bases; nucleotides outside the gene matches: 8. The CDR3 has 15 amino acids. The chain uses TRBV19 and TRBJ2-3, with 7 bases lining up with TRBD1. The starting material was unsorted PBMCs, obtained 1.9 years after starting antiretroviral therapy. The sequence derives from a woman aged 50 to 65 with HIV. The CDR3 region is CASSLGTADTDTQYF. As DNA, the CDR3 is TGTGCCAGTAGCCTCGGGACAGCCGACACAGATACGCAGTATTTT.